This T cell receptor beta chain was obtained from a study of CD8+ T cells in alopecia areata. As part of sample collection, lesional scalp punch biopsies and peripheral blood were taken from alopecia areata patients. This CDR3 is built from 14 residues. V lost 5 bases and J 4 bases, leaving 15 bases between the germline ends. Germline CDR1 is SEHNR and CDR2 is FQNEAQ (reference sequence). Extracted from the samples, RNA was reverse transcribed into cDNA to serve as the sequencing template. Here immunoSEQ multiplex PCR was the method, and the copy in TCRdb shows in-frame clones only, minus some. This sample has tens of thousands of clones, with around 97% found just once.

Sequencing was performed on CD8+ T cells sorted from blood, taken at week 0. The receptor comes from a human donor with alopecia areata. V is TRBV7-9 and J is TRBJ2-7, with a tentative D call TRBD1 (5 bases). The chain's CDR3 is CASSPPGPGYEQYF. The CDR3 nucleotides are TGTGCCAGCAGCCCCCCAGGGCCAGGTTACGAGCAGTACTTC.